The sequence of this T cell receptor beta chain was determined in a study of cytomegalovirus exposure and HLA in healthy donors. PCR involved 60 Vbeta and 13 Jbeta primers. TCRdb's copy holds only in-frame clones and misses some; the assay was immunoSEQ multiplex PCR. The sample records roughly 71,000 clones, over 50% being singletons. V lost 8 bases and J lost 2; bases outside the gene matches: 1. The CDR3 consists of 12 residues. Looked up from germline, CDR1 is LNHDA and CDR2 is SQIVND (reference sequence). The TCR comes from a man aged 40-49 years in good health and CMV-seropositive. Material: PBMCs. This chain joins TRBV19 and TRBJ2-7, with 9 bases lining up with TRBD1. The CDR3 DNA sequence: TGTGCCAGTGGGACAGGGACCTACGAGCAGTACTTC. Translation gives CASGTGTYEQYF.